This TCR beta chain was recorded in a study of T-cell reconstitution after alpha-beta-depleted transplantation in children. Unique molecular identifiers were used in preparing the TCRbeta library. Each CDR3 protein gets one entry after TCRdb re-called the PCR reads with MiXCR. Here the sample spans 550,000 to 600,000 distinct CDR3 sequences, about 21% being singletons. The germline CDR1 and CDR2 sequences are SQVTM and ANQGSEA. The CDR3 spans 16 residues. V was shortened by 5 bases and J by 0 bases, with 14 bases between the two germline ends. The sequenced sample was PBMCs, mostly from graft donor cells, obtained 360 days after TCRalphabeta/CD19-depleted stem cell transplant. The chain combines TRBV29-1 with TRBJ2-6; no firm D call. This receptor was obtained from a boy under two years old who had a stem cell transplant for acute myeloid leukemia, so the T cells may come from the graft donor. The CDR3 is CSVLPEPISGANVLTF. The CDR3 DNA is TGCAGCGTTCTTCCAGAGCCGATCTCTGGGGCCAACGTCCTGACTTTC.